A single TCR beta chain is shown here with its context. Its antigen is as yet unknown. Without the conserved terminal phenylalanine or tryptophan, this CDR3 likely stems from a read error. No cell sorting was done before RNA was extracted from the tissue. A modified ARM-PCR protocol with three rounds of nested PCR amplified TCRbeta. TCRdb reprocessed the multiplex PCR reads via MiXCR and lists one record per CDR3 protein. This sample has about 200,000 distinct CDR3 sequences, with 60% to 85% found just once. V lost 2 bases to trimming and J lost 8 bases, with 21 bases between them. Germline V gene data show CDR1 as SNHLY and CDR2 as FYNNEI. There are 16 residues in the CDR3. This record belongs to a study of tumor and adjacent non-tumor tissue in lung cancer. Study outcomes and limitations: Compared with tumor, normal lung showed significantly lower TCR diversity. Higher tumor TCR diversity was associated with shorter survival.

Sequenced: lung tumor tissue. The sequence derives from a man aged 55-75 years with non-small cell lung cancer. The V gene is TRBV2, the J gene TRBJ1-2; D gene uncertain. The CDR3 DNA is TGTGCCAGCAGTGAAACCCGGGCCAGTCCCCAAGGGGGCTACACCGTC. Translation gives CASSETRASPQGGYTV.